This T cell receptor (beta chain) was identified during a study of cytomegalovirus exposure and HLA in healthy donors. For the study at large: Sequencing of roughly 180 million T cells in an earlier analysis found approximately 120 million unique TCR beta sequences. Among 398 genotyped donors, around 80% fell in the Caucasian-associated ancestry cluster. General study points: Data from an earlier analysis indicated that most TCR beta V segments were productive either about 87% or about 30% of the time. Researchers counted 180 or so TCR beta chains as cytomegalovirus-associated.

To note about this clone: What it recognizes is unknown.

Germline CDR1 and CDR2: SQVTM and ANQGSEA. CDR3 length: 13 amino acids. V was cut by 3 bases and J by 3 bases, with 9 bases left in between. 13 Jbeta primers and 60 Vbeta primers were used for the PCR. Sequencing used immunoSEQ multiplex PCR; TCRdb keeps in-frame clones, though not all of them. The table lists about 190,000 clones, roughly 80% of them singletons. The TCR originated in a woman between 18 and 30 years old in good health and CMV-seronegative. Material for sequencing was PBMCs. This sequence joins TRBV29-1 and TRBJ2-1, with D perhaps matching TRBD2 (5 bases). CDR3 region: CSVDPADYNEQFF. In DNA, the CDR3 is TGCAGCGTTGACCCAGCGGACTACAATGAGCAGTTCTTC.